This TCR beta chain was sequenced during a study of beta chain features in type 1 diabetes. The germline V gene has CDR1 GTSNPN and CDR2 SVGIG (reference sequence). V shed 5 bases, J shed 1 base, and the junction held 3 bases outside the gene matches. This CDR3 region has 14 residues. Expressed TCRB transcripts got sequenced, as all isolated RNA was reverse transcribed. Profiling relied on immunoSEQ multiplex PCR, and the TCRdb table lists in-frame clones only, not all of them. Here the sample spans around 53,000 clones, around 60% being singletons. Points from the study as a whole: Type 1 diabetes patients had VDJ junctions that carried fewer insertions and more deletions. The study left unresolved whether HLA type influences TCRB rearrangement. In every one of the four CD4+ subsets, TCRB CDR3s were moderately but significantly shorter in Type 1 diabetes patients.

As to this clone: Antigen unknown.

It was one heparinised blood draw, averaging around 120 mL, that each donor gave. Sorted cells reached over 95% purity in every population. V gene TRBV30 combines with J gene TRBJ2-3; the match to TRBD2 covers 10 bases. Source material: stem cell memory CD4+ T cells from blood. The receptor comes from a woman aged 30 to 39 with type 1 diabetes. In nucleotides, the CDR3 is TGTGCCTGGGATCTAGCGGGAGGCACAGATACGCAGTATTTT. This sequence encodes CAWDLAGGTDTQYF.